This TCR beta chain is drawn from a study of Ad26.COV2.S vaccination and SARS-CoV-2 variants. Study-level information: The trial was COV1001 and the donor's arm was Ad26.COV2.S. Intramuscular Ad26.COV2.S doses were given once or twice, 56 days apart.

Overall study findings and caveats: Similar non-spike TCR breadth was observed in recipients of vaccine and of placebo.

Treatment specified: over 15 received Ad26.COV2.S at low or high dose, single or two shots; 5 received placebo; per-sample allocation not given. The study sampled participants on day 63 after the first vaccine or placebo injection. Cohort 1b enrolled adults aged 18-55 years in Boston. TCRdb's table, derived via immunoSEQ multiplex PCR, lists solely in-frame clones and lacks some. The sample has roughly 320,000 clones, 85% seen once. V dropped 6 bases and J dropped 7 bases, with 19 bases sitting between them. The CDR3 is 14 residues long. CDR1 and CDR2 (germline): MNHEY, SVGAGI. Worth noting for this clone: Its antigen remains unknown.

V gene TRBV6-5 combines with J gene TRBJ2-7; D might be TRBD1 (5 bases). The TCR comes from a person aged 18-65 years who received the Ad26.COV2.S COVID-19 vaccine or a placebo. The sequenced sample was peripheral blood, obtained in a trial of Ad26.COV2.S vaccine versus placebo. This CDR3 reads CASRRTTVPKEQYF. The CDR3 DNA reads TGTGCCAGCAGGCGTACGACAGTCCCTAAGGAGCAGTACTTC.